Below, 26 T cell receptor beta chains from the same sample are listed, as sequenced in a study of cytomegalovirus exposure and HLA in healthy donors. Amplification used 60 Vbeta primers and 13 Jbeta primers. Libraries were prepared by immunoSEQ multiplex PCR; TCRdb keeps only in-frame clonotypes and omits some of them. Of about 150,000 clones listed, more than 70% are singletons. Source material: PBMCs. These receptors were obtained from a male donor in good health and CMV-seronegative.

The chain recombines TRBV25-1 with TRBJ1-1, with D perhaps TRBD1 (5 bases). Germline values: CDR1 MGHDK, CDR2 SYGVNS. The CDR3 is made up of 14 amino acids. V was shortened by 1 base and J by 4 bases, with 10 bases between the two germline ends. The DNA of the CDR3 is TGTGCCAGCAGTGAATCACAGGCGGCCACTGAAGCTTTCTTT. Translating it yields CASSESQAATEAFF.

The chain employs TRBV7-9 and TRBJ1-1; no clear D gene. The CDR3 has 14 residues. The V gene's germline CDR1 is SEHNR and CDR2 FQNEAQ (reference sequence). Trimming left V 3 bases short and J 5 bases short, with 13 bases between. CDR3 protein: CASSLGFTGTEAFF. DNA for the CDR3: TGTGCCAGCAGCTTGGGGTTCACGGGGACTGAAGCTTTCTTT.

V and J are TRBV4-1 and TRBJ2-7; 7 positions match TRBD1. Germline lookup yields CDR1 MGHRA and CDR2 YSYEKL. The CDR3 runs to 15 residues. V was clipped by 3 bases and J by 6 bases; unmatched bases: 11. CDR3 sequence reads: CASSQYSGGPTEQYF. Written as DNA, the CDR3 is TGCGCCAGCAGCCAGTACTCAGGGGGTCCGACCGAGCAGTACTTC.

This rearrangement joins TRBV6-5 to TRBJ1-1, with 7 bases matching TRBD1. The germline CDR1 and CDR2 sequences are MNHEY and SVGAGI. V shed 2 bases, J shed 3 bases, and the junction held 6 bases outside the gene matches. The CDR3 sequence is 15 residues long. CDR3 residues: CASSYTYRGDTEAFF. The DNA for the CDR3 is TGTGCCAGCAGTTACACCTACAGGGGCGACACTGAAGCTTTCTTT.

The V and J genes are TRBV27 and TRBJ1-3; D is ambiguous. V was shortened by 4 bases and J by 0 bases, with 4 bases between the two germline ends. Germline V gene sequence: CDR1 MNHEY, CDR2 SMNVEV (reference sequence). This CDR3 spans 13 amino acids. The CDR3 here is CASSSLSGNTIYF. The CDR3 bases are TGTGCCAGCAGTTCCCTCTCTGGAAACACCATATATTTT.

The CDR3, as DNA: TGTGCCACCAGCAGAGGACCGGGTGAAGCTTTCTTT. This sequence encodes CATSRGPGEAFF. V and J are TRBV15 and TRBJ1-1; D not resolved. The V and J ends lost 1 base and 7 bases respectively, with 7 bases between them. Per the germline V gene, CDR1 is LNHNV and CDR2 is YYDKDF (reference sequence). The CDR3 consists of 12 residues. Full variable domain (rest looked up from reference TRBV15 and TRBJ1-1): DAMVIQNPRYQVTQFGKPVTLSCSQTLNHNVMYWYQQKSSQAPKLLFHYYDKDFNNEADTPDNFQSRRPNTSFCFLDIRSPGLGDTAMYLCATSRGPGEAFFGQGTRLTVV.

The rearrangement joins TRBV18 to TRBJ1-3; tentatively, D is TRBD1 (5 bases). The CDR3 extends over 15 amino acids. Germline loops: CDR1 KGHSH, CDR2 LQKENI. Between the trimmed V and J ends, which lost 6 bases and 0 bases, there was a span of 12 bases. CDR3 sequence (DNA): TGTGCCAGCTCGGACACCTCCCACTCTGGAAACACCATATATTTT. Encoded protein: CASSDTSHSGNTIYF.

In DNA, the CDR3 is TGTGCCCGGGCGGGGGGCCATAATTCACCCCTCCACTTT. Its protein is CARAGGHNSPLHF. This rearrangement joins TRBV30 to TRBJ1-6, with D possibly matching TRBD1 (6 bases). The CDR3 runs 13 residues. Germline V gene sequence: CDR1 GTSNPN, CDR2 SVGIG (reference sequence). V was trimmed by 8 bases and J by 5 bases, leaving 13 bases between them.

This chain joins TRBV28 and TRBJ1-5; D not certain. The CDR3 sequence is 16 residues long. The germline V gene has CDR1 MDHEN and CDR2 SYDVKM. V was cut by 4 bases and J by 2 bases, with 15 bases left in between. The CDR3, as DNA: TGTGCCAGCAGTTCTTCCAAGTACGGTCGCAATCAGCCCCAGCATTTT. Its translation is CASSSSKYGRNQPQHF.

The chain uses TRBV5-1 and TRBJ1-3; D not certain. From germline, CDR1 is SGHRS and CDR2 YFSETQ. V gave up 0 bases and J gave up 1 base, with 8 bases separating them. The CDR3 spans 15 residues. In DNA form, the CDR3 reads TGCGCCAGCAGCTTGGGTAGCCAATCTGGAAACACCATATATTTT. It is translated as CASSLGSQSGNTIYF. The full variable domain, rest sourced from reference TRBV5-1 and TRBJ1-3, is KAGVTQTPRYLIKTRGQQVTLSCSPISGHRSVSWYQQTPGQGLQFLFEYFSETQRNKGNFPGRFSGRQFSNSRSEMNVSTLELGDSALYLCASSLGSQSGNTIYFGEGSWLTVV.

The rearrangement links TRBV5-4 to TRBJ1-5; D gene uncertain. The CDR3 length is 12 residues. V lost 2 bases and J lost 7, with 7 bases in between. Germline V gene sequence: CDR1 SGHNT, CDR2 YYREEE (reference sequence). CDR3 bases: TGTGCCAGCAGCTTCCCAGGACAGCCCCAGCATTTT. Translation gives CASSFPGQPQHF.

The chain carries TRBV19 and TRBJ2-7, with 11 nucleotides matching TRBD2. From germline, CDR1 is LNHDA and CDR2 SQIVND (reference sequence). The CDR3 is 15 amino acids. Germline trimming cut 4 bases from V and 2 bases from J; bases unmatched to any gene: 4. In DNA form, the CDR3 reads TGTGCCAGTAGTAGGATTAGCGGGGGGGCCTACGAGCAGTACTTC. Translation: CASSRISGGAYEQYF.

CDR3 sequence reads: CAWSPGQGAQPQHF. The CDR3 DNA follows: TGTGCCTGGAGTCCGGGACAGGGTGCTCAGCCCCAGCATTTT. V is TRBV30 and J is TRBJ1-5; the match to TRBD1 covers 9 bases. Germline values: CDR1 GTSNPN, CDR2 SVGIG (reference sequence). V lost 2 bases and J lost 6; bases outside the gene matches: 5. The CDR3 has 14 amino acids.

The J gene is TRBJ1-1, the V gene TRBV18; 9 nucleotides line up with TRBD1. CDR1 is KGHSH and CDR2 is LQKENI in the germline V gene. V lost 7 bases, J lost 1 base, and 1 base stayed unmatched. The CDR3 loop spans 13 amino acids. CDR3 coding DNA: TGTGCCAGCTGGACAGGGGAGAACACTGAAGCTTTCTTT. As protein: CASWTGENTEAFF.

This chain joins TRBV18 and TRBJ1-1, with 10 bases aligning to TRBD1. This CDR3 contains 17 residues. Unmatched junction bases numbered 12, after V lost 4 bases and J lost 4 bases. The germline V gene encodes CDR1 KGHSH and CDR2 LQKENI. DNA for the CDR3: TGTGCCAGCTCACTTGGGACAGGGGACAAGTGGGTCACTGAAGCTTTCTTT. Residues: CASSLGTGDKWVTEAFF.

The chain links TRBV18 to TRBJ1-4; TRBD1 is a possible D gene (5 bases). Germline V gives CDR1 KGHSH, CDR2 LQKENI. V shed 0 bases and J shed 11 bases, with 19 bases lying between them. The CDR3 runs to 16 residues. The CDR3 here is CASSPPQGTGSTKLFF. For the CDR3, the DNA is TGTGCCAGCTCACCACCCCAGGGTACGGGTTCGACGAAACTGTTTTTT.

V usage is TRBV25-1 and J usage is TRBJ1-2; D uncertain. The CDR3 runs 13 residues. Trimming shortened V by 0 bases and J by 7 bases, and 9 bases separated the two germline ends. Looked up from germline, CDR1 is MGHDK and CDR2 is SYGVNS. CDR3 residues: CASSEYEASGYTF. The CDR3 coding sequence is TGTGCCAGCAGTGAATACGAAGCATCTGGCTACACCTTC.

The V and J genes are TRBV5-1 and TRBJ2-7, with 9 bases lining up with TRBD1. After removal of 0 bases from V and 5 bases from J, the junction contained 6 bases not matched to a gene. Germline V gene lookup returns CDR1 SGHRS and CDR2 YFSETQ. CDR3 length: 15 residues. Here the CDR3 DNA reads TGCGCCAGCAGCTTGGCCCTGAGACAGGGGGACGAGCAGTACTTC. Its protein product is CASSLALRQGDEQYF.

This clone was counted a few times. This chain links TRBV4-3 with TRBJ1-2; TRBD1 might be the D (5 bases). The ends were cut back, 0 bases at V and 8 bases at J, with 16 bases in the middle. CDR1 LGHNA and CDR2 YSLEER come from the germline V gene. This CDR3 has 15 amino acids. CDR3 amino acids: CASSQDLGGMGGYTF. Here the CDR3 DNA reads TGCGCCAGCAGCCAAGATCTTGGGGGGATGGGAGGCTACACCTTC.

This clone was found once. This sequence joins TRBV6-1 and TRBJ2-7; 9 nucleotides line up with TRBD1. There are 14 residues in the CDR3. The trim removed 10 bases at V and 0 bases at J, leaving 7 bases unmatched. From germline, CDR1 is MNHNS and CDR2 SASEGT. The chain's CDR3 is CATGQGPNSYEQYF. CDR3 in DNA: TGTGCCACCGGACAGGGGCCTAACTCCTACGAGCAGTACTTC.

The V gene is TRBV7-3, the J gene TRBJ2-2; TRBD2 matches at 8 bases. The trim removed 4 bases at V and 5 bases at J, leaving 6 bases unmatched. This CDR3 has 15 amino acids. Germline CDR1 reads SGHTA; CDR2 reads FQGTGA. The CDR3 spells CASSSQIAGTGELFF. The CDR3 nucleotides are TGTGCCAGCAGCTCCCAAATAGCGGGAACCGGGGAGCTGTTTTTT.

V gene TRBV5-1 combines with J gene TRBJ2-7, with D possibly matching TRBD1 (5 bases). The CDR3 runs to 15 residues. V lost 0 bases and J 4 bases, leaving 14 bases between the germline ends. Germline CDR1 is SGHRS and CDR2 is YFSETQ. The CDR3 sequence is CASSLAEDTPYEQYF. DNA for the CDR3: TGCGCCAGCAGCTTGGCCGAGGACACCCCTTACGAGCAGTACTTC.

V usage is TRBV6-1 and J usage is TRBJ1-6; D ambiguous. Germline V lookup: CDR1 MNHNS, CDR2 SASEGT. V was cut by 5 bases and J by 9 bases, with 11 bases left in between. The CDR3 length is 13 residues. The CDR3 sequence: CASSFPTSSPLHF. The DNA for the CDR3 is TGTGCCAGCAGTTTTCCCACCAGTTCACCCCTCCACTTT.

The chain is built from TRBV28 and TRBJ2-7; D remains ambiguous. V was trimmed by 2 bases and J by 2 bases, leaving 10 bases between them. Germline V gene sequence: CDR1 MDHEN, CDR2 SYDVKM. The CDR3 runs 14 residues. The CDR3 is CASSLTTPPYEQYF. CDR3 coding DNA: TGTGCCAGCAGTTTAACCACTCCCCCCTACGAGCAGTACTTC. Full variable domain (remainder filled in from reference TRBV28 and TRBJ2-7): DVKVTQSSRYLVKRTGEKVFLECVQDMDHENMFWYRQDPGLGLRLIYFSYDVKMKEKGDIPEGYSVSREKKERFSLILESASTNQTSMYLCASSLTTPPYEQYFGPGTRLTVT.

Only a few counts were recorded for this clone. The chain combines TRBV6-4 with TRBJ2-3; 13 positions agree with TRBD2. The V gene's germline CDR1 is MRHNA and CDR2 SNTAGT. V was pared by 3 bases and J by 7 bases, with 10 bases of the junction left unmatched. The CDR3 has 17 residues. Here the CDR3 reads CASSEPLLAGGPNTQYF. In DNA form, the CDR3 reads TGTGCCAGCAGTGAACCCCTACTAGCGGGGGGGCCGAATACGCAGTATTTT.

The chain recombines TRBV14 with TRBJ2-6; D not certain. V gave up 0 bases and J gave up 2 bases, with 8 bases separating them. The CDR3 is 16 residues long. CDR1 SGHDN and CDR2 FVKESK come from the germline V gene. The CDR3 spells CASSQDPSAGANVLTF. CDR3 DNA sequence: TGTGCCAGCAGCCAAGATCCTTCGGCTGGGGCCAACGTCCTGACTTTC.